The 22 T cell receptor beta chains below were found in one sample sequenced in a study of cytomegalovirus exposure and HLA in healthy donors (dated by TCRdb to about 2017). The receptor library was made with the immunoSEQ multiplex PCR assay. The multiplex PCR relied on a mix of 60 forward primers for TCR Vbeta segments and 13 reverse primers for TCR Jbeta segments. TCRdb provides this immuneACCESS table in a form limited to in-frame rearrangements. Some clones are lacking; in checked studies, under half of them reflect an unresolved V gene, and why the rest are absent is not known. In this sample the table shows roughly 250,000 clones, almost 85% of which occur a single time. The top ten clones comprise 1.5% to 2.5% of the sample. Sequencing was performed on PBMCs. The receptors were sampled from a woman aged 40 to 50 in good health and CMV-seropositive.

CDR3 sequence (DNA): TGTGCCAGCAGCTCAGGACAGGGATCGGCTGAAGCTTTCTTT. Its protein product is CASSSGQGSAEAFF. The chain combines TRBV7-3 with TRBJ1-1; 8 nucleotides agree with TRBD1. Trimming removed 4 bases from V and 6 bases from J; junction bases left unmatched: 7. This CDR3 contains 14 residues. Germline V gives CDR1 SGHTA, CDR2 FQGTGA.

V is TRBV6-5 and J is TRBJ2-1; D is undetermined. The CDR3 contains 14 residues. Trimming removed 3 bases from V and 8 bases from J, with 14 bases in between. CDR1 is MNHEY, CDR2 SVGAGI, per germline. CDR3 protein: CASSYTRSIDEQFF. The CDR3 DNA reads TGTGCCAGCAGTTATACCCGGAGCATAGATGAGCAGTTCTTC.

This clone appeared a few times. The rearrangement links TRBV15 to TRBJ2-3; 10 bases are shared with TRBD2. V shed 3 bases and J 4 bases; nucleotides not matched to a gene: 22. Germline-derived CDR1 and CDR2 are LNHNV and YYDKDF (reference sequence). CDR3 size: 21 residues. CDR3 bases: TGTGCCACCAGCAGGGGGCCCGTCGATGGGTTTTCAGCGGGAGGGGCAGATACGCAGTATTTT. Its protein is CATSRGPVDGFSAGGADTQYF. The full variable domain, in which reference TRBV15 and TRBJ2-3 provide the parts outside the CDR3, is DAMVIQNPRYQVTQFGKPVTLSCSQTLNHNVMYWYQQKSSQAPKLLFHYYDKDFNNEADTPDNFQSRRPNTSFCFLDIRSPGLGDTAMYLCATSRGPVDGFSAGGADTQYFGPGTRLTVL.

The CDR3 bases are TGTGCCAGCAGTTTATGGACTAGCGGGAGCTCCTACAATGAGCAGTTCTTC. It codes for CASSLWTSGSSYNEQFF. The rearrangement links TRBV28 to TRBJ2-1, with 12 bases lining up with TRBD2. Looked up from germline, CDR1 is MDHEN and CDR2 is SYDVKM. The length of the CDR3 is 17 residues. The ends lost 0 bases at V and 0 bases at J; junction bases unmatched: 0. The variable domain in full, with the rest retrieved from reference TRBV28 and TRBJ2-1, is DVKVTQSSRYLVKRTGEKVFLECVQDMDHENMFWYRQDPGLGLRLIYFSYDVKMKEKGDIPEGYSVSREKKERFSLILESASTNQTSMYLCASSLWTSGSSYNEQFFGPGTRLTVL.

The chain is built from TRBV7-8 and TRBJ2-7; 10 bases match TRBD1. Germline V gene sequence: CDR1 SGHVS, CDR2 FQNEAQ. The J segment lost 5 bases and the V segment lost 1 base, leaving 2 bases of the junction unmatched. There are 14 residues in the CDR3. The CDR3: CASSLGDRGDEQYF. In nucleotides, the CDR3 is TGTGCCAGCAGCTTAGGGGACAGGGGTGACGAGCAGTACTTC.

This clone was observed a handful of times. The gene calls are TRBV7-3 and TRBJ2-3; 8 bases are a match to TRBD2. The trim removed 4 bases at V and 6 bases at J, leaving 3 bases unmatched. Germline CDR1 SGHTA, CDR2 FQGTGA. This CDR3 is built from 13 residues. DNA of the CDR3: TGTGCCAGCAGCTCGGGGGGGCCGGATACGCAGTATTTT. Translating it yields CASSSGGPDTQYF.

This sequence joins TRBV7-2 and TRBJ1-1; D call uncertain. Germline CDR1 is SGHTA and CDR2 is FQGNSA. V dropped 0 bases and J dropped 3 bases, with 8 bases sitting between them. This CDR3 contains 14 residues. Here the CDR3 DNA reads TGTGCCAGCAGCTTAGCGAGCTCCTACACTGAAGCTTTCTTT. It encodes CASSLASSYTEAFF.

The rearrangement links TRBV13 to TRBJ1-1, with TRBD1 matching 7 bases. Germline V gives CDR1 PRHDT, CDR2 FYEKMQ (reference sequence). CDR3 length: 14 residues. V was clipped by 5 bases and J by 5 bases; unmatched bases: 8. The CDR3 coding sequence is TGTGCCAGCAGCAACAGGGGCGGGAGGACTGAAGCTTTCTTT. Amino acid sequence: CASSNRGGRTEAFF.

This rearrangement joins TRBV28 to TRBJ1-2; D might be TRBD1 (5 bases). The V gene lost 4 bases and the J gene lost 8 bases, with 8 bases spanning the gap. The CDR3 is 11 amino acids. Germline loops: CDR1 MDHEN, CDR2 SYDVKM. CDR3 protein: CASSYQGGYTF. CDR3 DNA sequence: TGTGCCAGCAGTTATCAGGGAGGCTACACCTTC.

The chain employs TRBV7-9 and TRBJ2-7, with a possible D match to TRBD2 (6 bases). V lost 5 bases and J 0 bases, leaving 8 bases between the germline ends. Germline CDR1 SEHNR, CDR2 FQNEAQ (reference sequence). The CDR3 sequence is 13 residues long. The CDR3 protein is CASSASVSYEQYF. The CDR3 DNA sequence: TGTGCCAGCAGCGCTAGCGTCTCCTACGAGCAGTACTTC.

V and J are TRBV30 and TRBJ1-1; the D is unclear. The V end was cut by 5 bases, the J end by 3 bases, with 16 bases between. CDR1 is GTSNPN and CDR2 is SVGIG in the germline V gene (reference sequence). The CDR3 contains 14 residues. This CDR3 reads CAWDDLGGYTEAFF. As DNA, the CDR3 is TGTGCCTGGGACGACTTAGGAGGGTACACTGAAGCTTTCTTT.

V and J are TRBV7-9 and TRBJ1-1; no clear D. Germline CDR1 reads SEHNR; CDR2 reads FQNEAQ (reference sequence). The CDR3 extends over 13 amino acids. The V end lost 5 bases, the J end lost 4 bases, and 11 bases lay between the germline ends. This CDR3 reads CASSGVGVTEAFF. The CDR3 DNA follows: TGTGCCAGCAGCGGAGTCGGGGTCACTGAAGCTTTCTTT.

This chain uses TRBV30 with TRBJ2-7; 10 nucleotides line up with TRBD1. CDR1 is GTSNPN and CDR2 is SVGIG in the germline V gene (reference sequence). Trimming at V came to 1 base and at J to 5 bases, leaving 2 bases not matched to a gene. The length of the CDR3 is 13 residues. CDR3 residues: CAWSGDRGDEQYF. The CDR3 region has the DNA TGTGCCTGGAGTGGGGACAGGGGAGACGAGCAGTACTTC.

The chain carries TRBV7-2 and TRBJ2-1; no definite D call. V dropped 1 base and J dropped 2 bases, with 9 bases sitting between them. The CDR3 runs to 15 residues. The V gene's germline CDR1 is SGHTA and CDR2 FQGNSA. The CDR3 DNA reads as TGTGCCAGCAGCTTAGTGGTAGCAGCCTACAATGAGCAGTTCTTC. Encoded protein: CASSLVVAAYNEQFF.

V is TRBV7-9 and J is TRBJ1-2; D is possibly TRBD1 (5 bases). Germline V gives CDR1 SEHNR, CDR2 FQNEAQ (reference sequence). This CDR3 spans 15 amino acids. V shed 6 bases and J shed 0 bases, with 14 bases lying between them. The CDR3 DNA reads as TGTGCCAGCAGTTTTGGGACTGCAGCTAACTATGGCTACACCTTC. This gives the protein CASSFGTAANYGYTF. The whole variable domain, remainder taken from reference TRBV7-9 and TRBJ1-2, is DTGVSQNPRHKITKRGQNVTFRCDPISEHNRLYWYRQTLGQGPEFLTYFQNEAQLEKSRLLSDRFSAERPKGSFSTLEIQRTEQGDSAMYLCASSFGTAANYGYTFGSGTRLTVV.

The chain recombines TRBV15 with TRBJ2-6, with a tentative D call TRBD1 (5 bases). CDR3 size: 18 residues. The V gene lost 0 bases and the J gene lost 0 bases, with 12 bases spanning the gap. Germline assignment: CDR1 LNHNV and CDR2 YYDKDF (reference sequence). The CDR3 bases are TGTGCCACCAGCAGAGAAGAGCCCAGGGTCTCTGGGGCCAACGTCCTGACTTTC. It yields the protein CATSREEPRVSGANVLTF. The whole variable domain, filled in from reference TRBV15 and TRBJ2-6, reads DAMVIQNPRYQVTQFGKPVTLSCSQTLNHNVMYWYQQKSSQAPKLLFHYYDKDFNNEADTPDNFQSRRPNTSFCFLDIRSPGLGDTAMYLCATSREEPRVSGANVLTFGAGSRLTVL.

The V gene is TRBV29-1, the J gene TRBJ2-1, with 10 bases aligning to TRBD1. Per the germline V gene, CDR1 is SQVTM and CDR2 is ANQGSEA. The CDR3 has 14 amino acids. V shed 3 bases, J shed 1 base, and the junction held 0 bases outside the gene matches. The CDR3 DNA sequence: TGCAGCGTTGAGGACAGGGGGTCCTACAATGAGCAGTTCTTC. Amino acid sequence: CSVEDRGSYNEQFF.

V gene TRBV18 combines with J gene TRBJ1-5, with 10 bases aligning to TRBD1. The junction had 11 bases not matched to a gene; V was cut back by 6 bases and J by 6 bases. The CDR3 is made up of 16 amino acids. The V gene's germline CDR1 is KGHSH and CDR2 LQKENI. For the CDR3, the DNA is TGTGCCAGCTCGCCCGGGACAGGGGTTGAGGGTCAGCCCCAGCATTTT. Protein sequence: CASSPGTGVEGQPQHF. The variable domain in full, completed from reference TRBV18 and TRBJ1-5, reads NAGVMQNPRHLVRRRGQEARLRCSPMKGHSHVYWYRQLPEEGLKFMVYLQKENIIDESGMPKERFSAEFPKEGPSILRIQQVVRGDSAAYFCASSPGTGVEGQPQHFGDGTRLSIL.

The CDR3 reads CSAGQGAGTPLHF. Written as DNA, the CDR3 is TGCAGCGCAGGACAGGGGGCAGGTACACCCCTCCACTTT. The rearrangement links TRBV29-1 to TRBJ1-6; 11 bases align to TRBD1. With 7 bases clipped from V and 11 bases from J, the junction kept 7 bases outside the gene matches. Germline V gene data show CDR1 as SQVTM and CDR2 as ANQGSEA. The CDR3 length is 13 residues.

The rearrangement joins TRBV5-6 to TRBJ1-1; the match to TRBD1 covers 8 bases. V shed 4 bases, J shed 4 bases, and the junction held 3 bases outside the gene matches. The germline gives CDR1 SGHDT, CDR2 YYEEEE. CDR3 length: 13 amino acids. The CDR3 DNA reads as TGTGCCAGCAGCGTCGGACAGGGCACTGAAGCTTTCTTT. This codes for CASSVGQGTEAFF.

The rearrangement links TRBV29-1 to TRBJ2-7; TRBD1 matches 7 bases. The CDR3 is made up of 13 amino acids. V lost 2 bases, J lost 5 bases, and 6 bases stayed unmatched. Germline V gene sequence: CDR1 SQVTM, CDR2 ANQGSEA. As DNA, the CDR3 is TGCAGCGTTGAAAAAGGGGGCAGGGACGAGCAGTACTTC. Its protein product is CSVEKGGRDEQYF.

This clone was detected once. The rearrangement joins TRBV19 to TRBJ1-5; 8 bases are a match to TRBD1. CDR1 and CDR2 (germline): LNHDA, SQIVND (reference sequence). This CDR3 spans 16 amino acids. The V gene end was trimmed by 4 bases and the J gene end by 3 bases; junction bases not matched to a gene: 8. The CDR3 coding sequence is TGTGCCAGTAGTAGAGGGGGACAGGAGTTCAATCAGCCCCAGCATTTT. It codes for CASSRGGQEFNQPQHF. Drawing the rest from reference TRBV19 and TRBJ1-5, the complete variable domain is DGGITQSPKYLFRKEGQNVTLSCEQNLNHDAMYWYRQDPGQGLRLIYYSQIVNDFQKGDIAEGYSVSREKKESFPLTVTSAQKNPTAFYLCASSRGGQEFNQPQHFGDGTRLSIL.